This T cell receptor (beta chain) was retrieved from a study of shared clonotypes between healthy human individuals. In the study overall: Plates per donor: three CD4 naive, three CD4 memory, two CD8 naive, one CD8 memory.

Naive CD8 cells lacked CD45RO and underwent positive selection for CCR7, leaving out terminally differentiated effector memory CD45RA+ cells. Adult donors, all healthy and HIV-negative, had no recent acute infections or vaccinations. The CDR3 runs to 15 residues. Trimming took 2 bases from V and 5 from J; bases not matched to a gene: 4. Germline-derived CDR1 and CDR2 are MDHEN and SYDVKM. The authors split each subset's genomic DNA evenly across several immunoSEQ plates. Clones were read by immunoSEQ multiplex PCR, and TCRdb kept only the in-frame ones, dropping some. This table has hundreds of thousands of clones, approximately 95% appearing once.

The clonotype originates from a woman in her 30s in good health. Sequenced material: naive CD8+ T cells sorted from blood. The chain recombines TRBV28 with TRBJ2-1; 9 bases fit TRBD2. The CDR3 nucleotides read TGTGCCAGCAGTTTAACGTCTAGCGGGGACAATGAGCAGTTCTTC. This sequence encodes CASSLTSSGDNEQFF.